A single sample is the source of the 9 T cell receptor beta chains below, sequenced in a study of T cell repertoires in cytomegalovirus infection. A single record per CDR3 protein comes from TCRdb applying MiXCR to the reads. The data show around 440,000 distinct CDR3 sequences, with 10% to 12% seen just once and approximately 10% held by the top ten. The specimen was PBMCs. The receptors shown here come from a human donor in good health (CMV status not recorded). Some clones in this sample may be carry-over from other donors' samples.

This clonotype has at least ten counts. This chain links TRBV7-2 with TRBJ2-3; 7 bases agree with TRBD2. CDR1 is SGHTA, CDR2 FQGNSA, per germline. This CDR3 has 15 residues. The junction had 5 bases not matched to a gene; V was cut back by 5 bases and J by 0 bases. DNA for the CDR3: TGTGCCAGCAGCGCCACTAGCGTTAGCACAGATACGCAGTATTTT. Residues: CASSATSVSTDTQYF. The full variable domain, with the rest looked up from reference TRBV7-2 and TRBJ2-3, is GAGVSQSPSNKVTEKGKDVELRCDPISGHTALYWYRQSLGQGLEFLIYFQGNSAPDKSGLPSDRFSAERTGGSVSTLTIQRTQQEDSAVYLCASSATSVSTDTQYFGPGTRLTVL.

This clonotype was seen at least ten times. This chain links TRBV7-9 with TRBJ2-7, with D tentatively TRBD2 (6 bases). CDR1 is SEHNR and CDR2 is FQNEAQ in the germline V gene (reference sequence). The CDR3 sequence is 13 residues long. V was cut by 3 bases and J by 7 bases, with 13 bases left in between. CDR3 amino acids: CASSLGLIGEQYF. In DNA form, the CDR3 reads TGTGCCAGCAGCTTGGGACTCATAGGGGAGCAGTACTTC. Drawing the rest from reference TRBV7-9 and TRBJ2-7, the complete variable domain is DTGVSQNPRHKITKRGQNVTFRCDPISEHNRLYWYRQTLGQGPEFLTYFQNEAQLEKSRLLSDRFSAERPKGSFSTLEIQRTEQGDSAMYLCASSLGLIGEQYFGPGTRLTVT.

This clonotype has a handful of counts. V gene TRBV29-1 combines with J gene TRBJ1-1; D perhaps matches TRBD1 (6 bases). V gave up 5 bases and J gave up 0 bases, with 10 bases separating them. Germline CDR1 reads SQVTM; CDR2 reads ANQGSEA. This CDR3 is built from 13 residues. CDR3 protein: CSVTGHLNTEAFF. The CDR3 nucleotides read TGCAGCGTTACGGGACACCTGAACACTGAAGCTTTCTTT.

In DNA form, the CDR3 reads TGTGCCAGCTGGCCCTCAGCAGGCTCCCAGTACTTC. Protein: CASWPSAGSQYF. The chain recombines TRBV2 with TRBJ2-7, with unresolved D. The CDR3 is 12 residues long. V lost 8 bases, J lost 10 bases, and 18 bases lay in between. Germline CDR1 and CDR2: SNHLY and FYNNEI.

This clonotype was counted at least ten times. Sequence at one end of the junction differs from germline and may be a read error. The chain combines TRBV10-3 with TRBJ2-7; 8 bases map to TRBD1. The V gene's germline CDR1 is ENHRY and CDR2 SYGVKD. The length of the CDR3 is 13 residues. The CDR3 nucleotides are TGTGCCAGCCAAGGGAGCCCGGGTTGGGACAGGACCTTC. Residues: CASQGSPGWDRTF.

There are many counts of this clonotype. This chain links TRBV24-1 with TRBJ2-1; 16 bases align to TRBD2. The germline V gene has CDR1 KGHDR and CDR2 SFDVKD. Losses at the gene ends were 4 bases for V and 7 bases for J; bases not matched to a gene: 3. The length of the CDR3 is 16 residues. In nucleotides, the CDR3 is TGTGCCACCAGTGAGCCGGGACTAGCGGGAGGGAATGAGCAGTTCTTC. This codes for CATSEPGLAGGNEQFF.

Ten or more counts support this clonotype. The rearrangement links TRBV7-2 to TRBJ1-6; D call uncertain. CDR3 length: 15 amino acids. The germline CDR1 and CDR2 sequences are SGHTA and FQGNSA. V was trimmed by 3 bases and J by 9 bases, leaving 15 bases between them. This chain's CDR3 is CASSFPGRSGSPLHF. The CDR3 DNA sequence: TGTGCCAGCAGCTTCCCGGGAAGGTCGGGTTCACCCCTCCACTTT.

This chain links TRBV28 with TRBJ1-5; D remains ambiguous. The germline V gene encodes CDR1 MDHEN and CDR2 SYDVKM. V was shortened by 2 bases and J by 10 bases, with 12 bases between the two germline ends. The CDR3 runs 13 residues. As DNA, the CDR3 is TGTGCCAGCAGTTTAGGAGACACCCGCCCCCAGCATTTT. Translating gives CASSLGDTRPQHF.

This clonotype came up a few times. The rearrangement links TRBV23-1 to TRBJ1-2; the D is unclear. TRBV23-1 is an ORF, and what it does is uncertain. V gave up 4 bases and J gave up 1 base, with 16 bases separating them. This CDR3 comprises 16 residues. The CDR3 loop is CASSLAGFPFNYGYTF. DNA for the CDR3: TGCGCCAGCAGTCTTGCGGGGTTCCCCTTTAACTATGGCTACACCTTC.